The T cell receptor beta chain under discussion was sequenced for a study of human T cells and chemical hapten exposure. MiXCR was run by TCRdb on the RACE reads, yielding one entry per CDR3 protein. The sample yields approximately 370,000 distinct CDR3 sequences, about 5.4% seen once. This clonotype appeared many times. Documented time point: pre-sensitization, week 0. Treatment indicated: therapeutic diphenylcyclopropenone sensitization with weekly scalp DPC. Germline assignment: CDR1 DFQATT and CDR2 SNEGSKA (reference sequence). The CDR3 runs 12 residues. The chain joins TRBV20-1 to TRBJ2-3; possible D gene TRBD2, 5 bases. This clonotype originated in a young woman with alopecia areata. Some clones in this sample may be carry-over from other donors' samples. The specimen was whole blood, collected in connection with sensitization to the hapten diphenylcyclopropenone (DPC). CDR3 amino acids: CGTRTSTDTQYF. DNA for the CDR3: TGCGGTACTAGAACCAGCACAGATACGCAGTATTTT.